This TCR beta chain was found in a study of blood T cell repertoires in COVID-19. About the research overall: Acute and convalescent COVID-19 samples came from the United States, Italy and Spain. Sample material is recorded as cDNA or gDNA derived from T cells, B-cell-depleted T cells, or PBMCs.

Original data processing: Quantification of nucleated cells was approximated via reference gene primer amplification. Data came from immunoSEQ multiplex PCR; TCRdb stores just in-frame clones and leaves some out. V and J calls and clone size are copied from that table; D and trimming were computed from the DNA. In the table there are approximately 220,000 clones, roughly 84% of which are singletons. V dropped 2 bases and J dropped 2; count of bases not matched to a gene: 5. The CDR3 has 15 amino acids. From germline, CDR1 is MNHNS and CDR2 SASEGT. The source of this sequence is a woman between 25 and 40 years old who had recovered from COVID-19. The sample was peripheral blood. The chain couples TRBV6-1 to TRBJ2-5; 7 bases agree with TRBD2. The chain's CDR3 is CASSESGGDQETQYF. The CDR3 nucleotides read TGTGCCAGCAGTGAATCGGGGGGTGATCAAGAGACCCAGTACTTC.